This TCR beta chain was documented in a study of OX40 agonist ivuxolimab in advanced cancers. Overall study context: The patients got ivuxolimab, which is an agonistic anti-OX40 (CD134) antibody.

Findings and caveats of the study: The authors did not determine the antigen specificity of the expanded peripheral T cells. Among patients with partial responses at 0.1-3.0 mg/kg, clonal expansion was among the lowest.

Comments on this clone: Its antigen remains unknown.

Trimming removed 6 bases from V and 8 bases from J, with 16 bases in between. CDR1 MNHEY and CDR2 SVGAGI come from the germline V gene. The CDR3 is 13 residues long. Libraries were prepared by immunoSEQ multiplex PCR; TCRdb keeps only in-frame clonotypes and omits some of them. The sample holds about 73,000 clones; just under 90% are singletons and the top ten take roughly 9.7%. The V gene is TRBV6-5, the J gene TRBJ1-2, with unresolved D. The sequence came from an adult with an advanced solid tumor such as melanoma, head and neck, liver or kidney cancer. The sample in question was CD4+ or CD8+ T cells sorted from blood, obtained in a trial of the OX40 agonist ivuxolimab. For the CDR3, the DNA is TGTGCCAGCAGCCACGGAGGGAACGACGGCTACACCTTC. Its protein is CASSHGGNDGYTF.